This TCR beta chain was captured by sequencing in a study of blood T cell repertoires in COVID-19. In the study overall: From the United States, Italy and Spain came samples of acute and convalescent COVID-19. PBMCs, B-cell-depleted T cells, or T cells were the source of the cDNA or gDNA that made up the material.

The V gene end was trimmed by 4 bases and the J gene end by 6 bases; junction bases not matched to a gene: 5. Germline V gene data show CDR1 as SGHTA and CDR2 as FQGNSA. The CDR3 has 14 residues. Original analysis: The authors estimated nucleated cell counts from reference gene primer amplification. Sequencing was performed with immunoSEQ multiplex PCR; in TCRdb, only in-frame clones are kept and a portion is missing. That table gives V, J and clone size, and the DNA gave D and trimming. Of approximately 35,000 clones in the sample, over 80% were seen once. V gene TRBV7-2 combines with J gene TRBJ2-7, with 11 nucleotides matching TRBD2. This TCR was recovered from a human donor with active COVID-19. The donor label of this sample is uncertain. The specimen was peripheral blood. The CDR3 sequence is CASSSLAGGGEQYF. DNA for the CDR3: TGTGCCAGCAGCTCTCTAGCGGGAGGTGGCGAGCAGTACTTC.